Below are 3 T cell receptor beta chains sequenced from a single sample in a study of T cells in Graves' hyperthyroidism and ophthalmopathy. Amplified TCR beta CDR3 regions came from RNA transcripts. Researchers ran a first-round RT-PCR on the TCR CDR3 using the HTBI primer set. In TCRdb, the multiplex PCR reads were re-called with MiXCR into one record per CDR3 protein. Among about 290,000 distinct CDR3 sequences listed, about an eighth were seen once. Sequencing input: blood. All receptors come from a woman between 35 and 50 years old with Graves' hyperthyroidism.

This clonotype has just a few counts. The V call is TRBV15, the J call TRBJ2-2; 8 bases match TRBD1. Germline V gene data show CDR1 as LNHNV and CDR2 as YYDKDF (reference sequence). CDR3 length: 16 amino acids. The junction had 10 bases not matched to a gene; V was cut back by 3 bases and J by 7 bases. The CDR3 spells CATSRARGPAGGELFF. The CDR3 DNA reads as TGTGCCACCAGCAGGGCCAGGGGGCCAGCGGGCGGGGAGCTGTTTTTT.

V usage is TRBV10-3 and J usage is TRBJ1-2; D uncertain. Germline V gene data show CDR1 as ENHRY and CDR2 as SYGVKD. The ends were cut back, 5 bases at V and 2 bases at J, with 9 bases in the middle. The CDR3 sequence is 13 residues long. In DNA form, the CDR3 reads TGTGCCATCAGTTGGGAGGAGAACTATGGCTACACCTTC. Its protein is CAISWEENYGYTF.

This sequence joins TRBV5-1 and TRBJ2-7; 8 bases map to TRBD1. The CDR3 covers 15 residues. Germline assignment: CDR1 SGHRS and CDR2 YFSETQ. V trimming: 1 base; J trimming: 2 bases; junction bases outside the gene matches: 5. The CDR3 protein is CASSLQDRVPYEQYF. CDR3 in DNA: TGCGCCAGCAGCTTGCAGGACAGGGTCCCCTACGAGCAGTACTTC.